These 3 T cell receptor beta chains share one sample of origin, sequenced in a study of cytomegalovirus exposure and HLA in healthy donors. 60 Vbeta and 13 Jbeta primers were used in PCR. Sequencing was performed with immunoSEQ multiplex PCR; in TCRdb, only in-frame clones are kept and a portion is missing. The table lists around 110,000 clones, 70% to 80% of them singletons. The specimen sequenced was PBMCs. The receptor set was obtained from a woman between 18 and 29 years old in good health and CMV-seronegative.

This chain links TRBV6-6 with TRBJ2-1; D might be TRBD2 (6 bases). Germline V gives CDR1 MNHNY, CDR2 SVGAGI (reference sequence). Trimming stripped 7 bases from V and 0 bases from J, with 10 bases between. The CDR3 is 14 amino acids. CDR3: CASNGGSSYNEQFF. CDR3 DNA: TGTGCCAGCAATGGGGGGAGCTCCTACAATGAGCAGTTCTTC.

CDR3 loop: CASSPGTGLGAGDTQYF. CDR3 DNA: TGTGCCAGCTCCCCCGGGACAGGACTGGGGGCGGGAGATACGCAGTATTTT. The gene calls are TRBV18 and TRBJ2-3; 8 positions match TRBD1. The V and J ends lost 6 bases and 5 bases, in that order; junction bases with no gene match: 16. The CDR3 runs 17 residues. Germline V lookup: CDR1 KGHSH, CDR2 LQKENI.

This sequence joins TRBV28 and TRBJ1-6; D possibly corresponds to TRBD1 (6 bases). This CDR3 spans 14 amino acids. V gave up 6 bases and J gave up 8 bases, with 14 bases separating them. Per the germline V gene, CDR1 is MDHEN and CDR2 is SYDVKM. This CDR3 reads CASRMDSNYSPLHF. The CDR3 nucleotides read TGTGCCAGCAGGATGGACAGCAACTATTCACCCCTCCACTTT.